The present T cell receptor (beta chain) was sequenced within a study of control samples from healthy donors and cancer patients. The ends lost 7 bases at V and 5 bases at J; junction bases unmatched: 8. The CDR3 is 14 residues long. Germline CDR1 is SGHTA and CDR2 is FQGTGA. Sequencing was performed with immunoSEQ multiplex PCR; in TCRdb, only in-frame clones are kept and a portion is missing. Seen here are 50,000 to 70,000 clones, 88% observed once, and the top ten hold approximately 3.8%. The TCR comes from a man in his fifties in good health. The sample comprised blood. This chain joins TRBV7-3 and TRBJ2-1; 7 bases are a match to TRBD2. CDR3 sequence reads: CASTPGSGNNEQFF. CDR3 nucleotides: TGTGCCAGCACCCCTGGGAGCGGGAACAATGAGCAGTTCTTC.